These T cell receptor beta chains were read from a single sample in a study of CD8+ T cells in alopecia areata. Profiled with immunoSEQ multiplex PCR; TCRdb holds only in-frame clones, not every one. Among roughly 150,000 clones listed, less than 75% were seen once. Sequenced input: CD8+ T cells sorted from blood. All receptors derive from a human donor in good health. CDR3s include the opening cysteine and the closing phenylalanine or tryptophan. A D gene is named only where the DNA matches it firmly. The size field is filled for only some rows; it gives once, few, many or a size class.

abundance,d_gene,j_gene,v_gene,CDR3nt,CDR3aa
.,TRBD2,TRBJ2-7,TRBV28,TGTGCCAGCAGTTTGGTAGCGGGAGAGTACGAGCAGTACTTC,CASSLVAGEYEQYF
.,.,TRBJ2-7,TRBV15,TGTGCCACCCAGGCCGGGGGGCCATACGAGCAGTACTTC,CATQAGGPYEQYF
.,.,TRBJ2-7,TRBV5-1,TGCGCCAGCAGTTCCAGCGCGGACTACGAGCAGTACTTC,CASSSSADYEQYF
few,TRBD1,TRBJ1-4,TRBV28,TGTGCCAGCAGTTTCATTTTCGGGGGGACAGGGAACGAAAAACTGTTTTTT,CASSFIFGGTGNEKLFF
few,.,TRBJ2-3,TRBV27,TGTGCCAGCAGTTCCTCAGATACGCAGTATTTT,CASSSSDTQYF
.,.,TRBJ1-1,TRBV5-4,TGTGCCCTCGAGGGGGGCGCGAACACTGAAGCTTTCTTT,CALEGGANTEAFF
.,.,TRBJ1-1,TRBV29-1,TGCAGCGTTGAAATTATCGGAGAAGCTTTCTTT,CSVEIIGEAFF
.,.,TRBJ2-5,TRBV29-1,TGCAGCGCTCCCGGACCGGACTGGCAAGAGACCCAGTACTTC,CSAPGPDWQETQYF
.,.,TRBJ1-1,TRBV4-1,TGCGCCAGCAGCCAAGGCCCGGGTGAAGCTTTCTTT,CASSQGPGEAFF
.,.,TRBJ2-1,TRBV5-6,TGTGCCAGCAGCTCCGATGGGCCGACCAGCTCCTACAATGAGCAGTTCTTC,CASSSDGPTSSYNEQFF
.,TRBD2,TRBJ2-1,TRBV7-9,TGTGCCAGCAGCTTGACTTCGAGCGGGATCGGAAATGAGCAGTTCTTC,CASSLTSSGIGNEQFF
.,TRBD1,TRBJ1-2,TRBV6-6,TGTGCCAGCAGTTACCGGCCGGGACAGGGGGACGGCTACACCTTC,CASSYRPGQGDGYTF
once,TRBD1,TRBJ2-1,TRBV19,TGTGCCAGTAGTATGCGACAGGGAAATGAGCAGTTCTTC,CASSMRQGNEQFF
.,TRBD1,TRBJ1-1,TRBV28,TGTGCCAGCAGGGGGACAGGGGAGATGAGGACTGAAGCTTTCTTT,CASRGTGEMRTEAFF
.,.,TRBJ2-7,TRBV6-1,TGTGCCAGCAGTGAGGTCCCCATAAGCACCTACGAGCAGTACTTC,CASSEVPISTYEQYF
few,TRBD1,TRBJ2-5,TRBV29-1,TGCAGCGTCACCGACAGGGGGCAGGGAGAGACCCAGTACTTC,CSVTDRGQGETQYF
.,.,TRBJ2-7,TRBV5-6,TGTGCCAGCAGCTTGGGGATCTACGAGCAGTACTTC,CASSLGIYEQYF
.,TRBD1,TRBJ1-4,TRBV11-2,TGTGCCAGCAGCTTTCTCACAGGGGCGAATGAAAAACTGTTTTTT,CASSFLTGANEKLFF
.,.,TRBJ2-7,TRBV6-5,TGTGCCAGCAGTTTTAGCCACTCCAGAGACGAGCAGTACTTC,CASSFSHSRDEQYF